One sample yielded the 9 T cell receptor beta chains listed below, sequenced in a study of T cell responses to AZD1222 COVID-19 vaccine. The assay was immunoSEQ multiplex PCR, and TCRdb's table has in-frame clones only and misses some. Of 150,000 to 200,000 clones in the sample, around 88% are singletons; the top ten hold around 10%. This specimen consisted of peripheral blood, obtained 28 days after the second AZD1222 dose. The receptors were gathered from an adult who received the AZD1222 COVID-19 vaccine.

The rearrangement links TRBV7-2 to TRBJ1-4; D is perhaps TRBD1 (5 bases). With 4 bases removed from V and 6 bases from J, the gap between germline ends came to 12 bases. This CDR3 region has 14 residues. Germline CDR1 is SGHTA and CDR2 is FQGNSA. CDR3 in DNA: TGTGCCAGCAGCTCGCCGGGACGGCATGAAAAACTGTTTTTT. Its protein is CASSSPGRHEKLFF.

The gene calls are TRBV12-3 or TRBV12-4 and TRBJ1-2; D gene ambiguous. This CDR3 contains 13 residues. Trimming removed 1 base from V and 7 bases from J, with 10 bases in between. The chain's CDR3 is CASSLEGYGGYTF. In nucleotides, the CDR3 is TGTGCCAGCAGTTTAGAAGGGTATGGTGGCTACACCTTC.

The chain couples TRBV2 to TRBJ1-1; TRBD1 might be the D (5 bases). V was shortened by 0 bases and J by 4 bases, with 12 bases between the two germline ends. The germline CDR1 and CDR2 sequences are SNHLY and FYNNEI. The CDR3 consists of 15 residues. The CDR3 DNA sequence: TGTGCCAGCAGTGAAGCCAGGGCATTGAGCACTGAAGCTTTCTTT. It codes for CASSEARALSTEAFF.

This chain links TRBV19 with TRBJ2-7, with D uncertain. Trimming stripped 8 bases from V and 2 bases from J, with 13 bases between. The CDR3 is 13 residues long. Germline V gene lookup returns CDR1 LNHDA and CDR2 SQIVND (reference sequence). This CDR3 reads CASSERVTYEQYF. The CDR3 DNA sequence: TGTGCCAGTTCCGAAAGGGTAACCTACGAGCAGTACTTC.

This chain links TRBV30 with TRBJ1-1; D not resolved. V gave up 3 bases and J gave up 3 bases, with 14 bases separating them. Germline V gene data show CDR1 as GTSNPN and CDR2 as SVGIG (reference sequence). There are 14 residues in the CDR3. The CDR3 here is CAWSLGSVYTEAFF. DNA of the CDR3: TGTGCCTGGAGCTTAGGGTCGGTGTACACTGAAGCTTTCTTT.

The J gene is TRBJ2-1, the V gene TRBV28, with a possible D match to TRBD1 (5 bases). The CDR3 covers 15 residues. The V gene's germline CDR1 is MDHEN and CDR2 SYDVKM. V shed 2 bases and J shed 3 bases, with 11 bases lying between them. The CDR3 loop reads CASSLQGGGYNEQFF. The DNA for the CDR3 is TGTGCCAGCAGTTTACAGGGTGGTGGCTACAATGAGCAGTTCTTC.

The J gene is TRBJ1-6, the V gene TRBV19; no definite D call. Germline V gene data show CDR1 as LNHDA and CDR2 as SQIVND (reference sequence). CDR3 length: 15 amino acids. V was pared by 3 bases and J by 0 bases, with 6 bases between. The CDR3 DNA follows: TGTGCCAGTAGTATCGAGACCTCCTATAATTCACCCCTCCACTTT. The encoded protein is CASSIETSYNSPLHF.

CDR3 in DNA: TGTGCCAGCAGCTTAGCCGTTCCGGGACAGATACCCTACGAGCAGTACTTC. This translates into CASSLAVPGQIPYEQYF. This chain links TRBV7-2 with TRBJ2-7; 7 nucleotides align to TRBD1. V lost 0 bases and J lost 2; bases outside the gene matches: 10. The germline V gene encodes CDR1 SGHTA and CDR2 FQGNSA. This CDR3 region has 17 residues.

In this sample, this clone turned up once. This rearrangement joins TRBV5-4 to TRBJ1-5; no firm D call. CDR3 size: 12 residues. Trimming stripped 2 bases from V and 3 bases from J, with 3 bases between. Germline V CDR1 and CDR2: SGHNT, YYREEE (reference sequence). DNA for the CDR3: TGTGCCAGCAGCTTAAACAATCAGCCCCAGCATTTT. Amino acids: CASSLNNQPQHF.